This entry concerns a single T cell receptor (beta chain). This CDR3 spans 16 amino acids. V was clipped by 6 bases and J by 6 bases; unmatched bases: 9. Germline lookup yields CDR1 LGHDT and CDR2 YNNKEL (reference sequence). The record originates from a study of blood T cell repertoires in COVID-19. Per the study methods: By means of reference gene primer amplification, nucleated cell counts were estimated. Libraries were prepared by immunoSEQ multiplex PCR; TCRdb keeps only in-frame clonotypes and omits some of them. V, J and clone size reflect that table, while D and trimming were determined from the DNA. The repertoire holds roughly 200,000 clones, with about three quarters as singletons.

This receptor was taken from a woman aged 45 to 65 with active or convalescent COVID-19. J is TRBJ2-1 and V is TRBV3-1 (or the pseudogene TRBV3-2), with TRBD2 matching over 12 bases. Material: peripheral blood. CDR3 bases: TGTGCCAGCAGACTTGCTAGCGGGAGGGAGGTCAATGAGCAGTTCTTC. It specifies CASRLASGREVNEQFF.